This TCR beta chain was profiled in a study of T cells in Graves' hyperthyroidism and ophthalmopathy. On the study more broadly: Any treatment followed the collection of peripheral blood at initial diagnosis.

Patients were aged 18 to 65, had disease duration under 2 months, and had newly diagnosed hyperthyroidism. This clonotype has ten or more counts. V lost 7 bases and J lost 9; bases outside the gene matches: 24. This CDR3 spans 19 amino acids. Germline loops: CDR1 SEHNR, CDR2 FQNEAQ (reference sequence). Amplification targeted TCR beta CDR3 regions from RNA transcripts. When the TCR CDR3 underwent first-round RT-PCR, the HTBI primer set was used. MiXCR, applied by TCRdb to the multiplex PCR reads, yields one record per CDR3 protein. The sample has about 420,000 distinct CDR3 sequences; about 13% are singletons.

The source of this sequence is a woman aged 18-35 years with Graves' hyperthyroidism. Sample: blood. V is TRBV7-9 and J is TRBJ2-1; 10 bases agree with TRBD1. CDR3: CASNSNDLDDRGLPLEQFF. In DNA, the CDR3 is TGTGCCAGCAACTCAAACGATCTCGACGACAGGGGGCTCCCGCTTGAGCAGTTCTTC.